This section outlines one T cell receptor (beta chain) sequence together with its context. What it binds is unknown. Germline V lookup: CDR1 SGDLS, CDR2 YYNGEE. The CDR3 is 14 residues long. The trim removed 0 bases at V and 7 bases at J, leaving 4 bases unmatched. The table came from immunoSEQ multiplex PCR; TCRdb's copy has only in-frame clones and leaves some out. The repertoire has more than 25,000 clones, about 70% of them found once; the top ten carry 45% to 65%. The data derive from a study of cytotoxic CD8 clonotypes in ibrutinib-treated CLL. Study-wide background: On average, almost 95,000 productive rearrangements and some 240,000 productive templates per sample.

Overall study findings and caveats: Among the clonotypes, public ones were uncommon and contracted or held stable on treatment. Clonality was elevated at ibrutinib response and had returned toward baseline at progression. There were differences in sampling times between sustained-remission and progressing patients.

The material was PBMCs, obtained after 24 months of ibrutinib treatment. The clonotype was recovered from a human donor with chronic lymphocytic leukemia. The rearrangement joins TRBV9 to TRBJ2-1, with 7 bases lining up with TRBD2. This chain's CDR3 is CASSVVGGRNEQFF. In DNA, the CDR3 is TGTGCCAGCAGCGTAGTGGGGGGGAGGAATGAGCAGTTCTTC.